This TCR beta chain was profiled in a study of cytomegalovirus exposure and HLA in healthy donors (dated by TCRdb to the late 2010s). At the level of the whole study: According to an earlier analysis of 587 of the donors, some 180 million T cells yielded some 110 million unique TCR beta sequences and around 280 Gb of sequence data. An early release covering 550 to 650 HLA-typed donors comprised approximately 300 gigabases of sequencing data and about 90 million unique TCR sequences. Of the approximately 370 genotyped donors, approximately 80% were placed in the genetic ancestry cluster associated with self-reported Caucasian donors. The study was designed to test whether signatures of past pathogen exposure could be identified by cataloging public T cell receptors. The study used immunosequencing to profile the T cell repertoires of approximately 630 subjects and linked those repertoires to cytomegalovirus serostatus. A separate validation cohort of roughly 130 different subjects was used in addition to the approximately 640-subject first cohort. The study combined high-throughput TCR immunosequencing, statistical association of individual TCRs with disease status, and machine learning to predict cytomegalovirus infection status. A later analysis re-examined previously published TCR beta repertoires from hundreds of donors and added high-resolution HLA genotyping to investigate patterns of TCR occurrence. In the later analysis, no new phenotypic data were used to find candidate immune exposures; instead, reliance was placed on TCR beta sequences and their occurrence across donors. An earlier analysis of a few hundred of the donors applied high-throughput TCR beta sequencing to assess whether each TCR beta V gene segment acted as functional or pseudogenic. Alongside the repertoire data, information on donor age, sex, ethnicity and CMV serostatus was compiled. A later genetic analysis took genome-wide SNP genotypes for 398 of the 666 donors and used that subset as a discovery cohort. All discovery cohort repertoires had been generated using a single sequencing platform. Class I and class II HLA loci were covered by the typing at four-digit resolution. The number of donors typed differed by locus, with roughly 620-630 for A, B, C, DRB1 and DQB1, more than 500 for DQA1, about 610 for DPA1, and some 470 for DPB1. Several DR-DQ haplotypes were handled as single units for association and clustering because linkage in the cohort was strong. Among over 350 genotyped donors of the cohort, an average of about 240,000 unique TCR beta nucleotide sequences were sequenced per donor, around 18% of them non-productive. Study-level results and caveats: A later analysis associated about 17,000 TCR beta sequences with specific HLA alleles at a false discovery rate of 0.05. Most TCR sequences were observed very rarely across donors, whereas some public TCRs were present in many individuals. In a later analysis, TCR association rates were found to vary across HLA loci, with the most associated TCRs seen for DRB1 alleles and the fewest for HLA-C alleles. Some IMGT-functional V segments, including TRBV6-2 and TRBV6-3, could not be told apart with the 87-base-pair reads, so those segments were excluded. For the cohort, immune exposure information was limited to CMV serostatus. This cohort had only TCR beta chains sequenced, and the lack of alpha or paired-chain data limited which features could be detected. A cluster of highly shared sequence variants was judged likely to be a technical artifact of the sequencing pipeline. Assigning TCR associations to individual alleles was difficult when HLA alleles, especially DR and DQ, strongly co-occurred. In a later analysis, HLA-associated TCR beta chains showed more clonal expansion and lower generation probabilities than non-associated chains that were equally common. In an earlier analysis of several hundred of the donors, most TCR beta V segments were observed in productive rearrangements about 90% or about 30% of the time, broadly matching IMGT annotations. In a later genetic analysis, fewer N-insertions in productive TCRs were reported among donors in an Asian-associated ancestry cluster than the roughly 700-donor mean. The earlier analysis of 587 of the donors excluded some 15 rarely observed V segments, including chromosome 9 orphons, because counts were too low. The classifier was reported to diagnose cytomegalovirus status with high specificity and sensitivity in both the original cohort and the validation cohort. The presence/absence analyses assumed that sequencing depth was roughly uniform across donors, and that assumption may not be true. In a later analysis, several top co-occurrence clusters were reported to appear linked to parvovirus B19, influenza, CMV and Epstein-Barr virus. In vitro tests confirmed that three of the cytomegalovirus-associated TCR beta chains recognize cytomegalovirus antigens. An association between a missense DCLRE1C variant and V-gene and J-gene trimming of TCR beta chains was found in a later genetic analysis and replicated in an independent cohort. According to a later analysis, most CMV-associated TCR beta chains appeared to be HLA-restricted, and the HLA associations seemed to be driven largely by CMV exposure. A total of 150 or so TCR beta chains were listed by the study as associated with cytomegalovirus. A further reported finding was that TCR beta sequences accurately predicted the HLA-A and HLA-B alleles for most subjects in the first cohort. It was suggested by the authors that the approach could potentially be generalized to other disease states and immunological phenotypes. Because some donors lacked HLA typing at each locus, the association tests relied only on the typed subset. Linkage disequilibrium might explain the correlated functional status among segregating V segments, but an unknown experimental factor could not be excluded.

Receptors were amplified or captured by the immunoSEQ multiplex PCR assay. A mixture of 60 forward primers for TCR Vbeta segments and 13 reverse primers for TCR Jbeta segments was used in the multiplex PCR. The CDR3 region of rearranged TCR beta genes was amplified from genomic DNA by a multiplex PCR assay. The Illumina HiSeq System was used to sequence the amplified TCR beta libraries as 87-base-pair reads. From the authors' description of their analysis: A later analysis tallied 80 million to 95 million unique TCR beta chains across the roughly 610 repertoires, and roughly 11 million of those chains were shared by two or more donors. To remove PCR and sequencing errors, raw reads were error-corrected and collapsed into unique sequences using a nearest-neighbor algorithm that merged closely related sequences. Alignment of CDR3 sequences to IMGT reference sequences was used to assign V, D and J gene segments. Each retained sequence needed at least a six-nucleotide match to both a V gene segment and a J gene segment. Rearrangements were classified as productive when the CDR3 lacked stop codons and remained in frame with V and J, and all other rearrangements were classified as non-productive. Following IMGT convention, CDR3 was defined as the stretch from the second conserved V-encoded cysteine up to the conserved J-encoded phenylalanine. Sequences without an unambiguous match to a single V gene segment were excluded from the earlier analysis of about 600 of the donors. An earlier analysis of over 450 of the donors classified V segments as functional when productive rearrangements were above 56.7% and as segregating when the standard deviation between donors was above 5%. To diagnose cytomegalovirus status from the catalog of TCR beta chain sequences, a statistical classification framework was built. V and J gene assignment, in a later analysis, came from comparing TCR nucleotide sequences with IMGT/GENE-DB human TR gene sequences. A later analysis assigned CDR3 sequences and most-parsimonious VDJ recombination scenarios with the TCRdist pipeline. In a later analysis, each TCR beta chain was defined by its CDR3 amino acid sequence together with its V-gene family, and reads without a unique V-gene family were excluded. A later analysis removed 500 to 650 highly shared, low-generation-probability nucleotide sequences to deal with suspected cross-contamination and a sequencing artifact. In a later analysis, a clonal expansion index for each public chain was calculated from normalized within-repertoire ranks of inferred template counts. Generation probabilities in a later analysis came from a VDJ recombination model fitted to out-of-frame rearrangements, and those results were checked against IGoR. In a later analysis, TCR-TCR, TCR-HLA and TCR-CMV co-occurrence was scored with hypergeometric tests, and a repertoire-size bias correction was applied to TCR pairs. To estimate false discovery rates, a later analysis permuted the HLA or CMV assignments 20 times. In a later analysis, co-occurring TCRs were grouped with DBSCAN, and TCRdist sequence similarity was added when clustering was performed within HLA-allele-positive subsets. Repertoires with fewer than 30,000 or more than 120,000 public chains were left out of co-occurrence clustering, as were about 5 repertoires with anomalous nucleotide sharing. What TCRdb holds here is the immuneACCESS table cut down to in-frame rearrangements. Part of the clones is not present; checked against another copy, under half of the missing clones reflect an unresolved V gene, and the others are unexplained. D and trimming were read from the DNA, whereas the V and J calls and clone size are those reported in that table. This sample is represented by tens of thousands of clones; more than 70% of them were singletons. In total, the top ten clones hold 9.5% to 13% of the sample.

The cohort consisted of 666 healthy bone marrow donors. Cohort members were all nominally healthy when sampled, although unrecorded immune exposures were likely present. The donor tested CMV seropositive and was one of the 289 seropositive cohort members. Every donor gave a peripheral blood sample, and the peripheral blood mononuclear cells from that sample were used for TCR beta sequencing. Genomic DNA extraction from the blood cell samples was performed with the Qiagen DNeasy Blood Extraction Kit. Note on this clone: What antigen it recognizes has not been identified. Base qualities were left out, and no much larger clone turns up one base away.

CDR1 is given as SGHNT and CDR2 as YYREEE, both from the germline V gene (reference sequence). The CDR3 runs 15 amino acids, cysteine and phenylalanine included. Only the CDR3 portion is preserved as DNA: 45 bases, with reading frame beginning at the first base. V was cut back by 4 bases and J by 1 base, leaving a gap of 14 bases between them. Source material: PBMCs. This clonotype originated in a woman aged 40 to 55 in good health and CMV-seropositive. Recombination linked TRBV5-4 to TRBJ2-5; a weak D assignment points to TRBD2 (6 bases agree). The CDR3 region has the sequence CASSPGLHFQETQYF. The nucleotide sequence is given as TGTGCCAGCAGCCCGGGACTCCATTTCCAAGAGACCCAGTACTTC.